One and the same sample provided the 20 T cell receptor beta chains below, sequenced in a study of regulatory T cells. The PCR used 52 TRBV and 13 TRBJ primers. Clones were sequenced by immunoSEQ multiplex PCR, and TCRdb holds only the in-frame ones, with some missing. The profile shows 15,000 to 20,000 clones, under 95% of them singletons. Material for sequencing was CD8+ T cells sorted from blood. All receptors come from a person between 18 and 35 years old with CD3G deficiency.

This clone occurred once. V is TRBV28 and J is TRBJ2-3; D is unresolved. V was trimmed by 3 bases and J by 2 bases, leaving 3 bases between them. The CDR3 covers 12 residues. Germline V lookup: CDR1 MDHEN, CDR2 SYDVKM. The CDR3 DNA is TGTGCCAGCAGTTTCCCCACAGATACGCAGTATTTT. Translated, it gives CASSFPTDTQYF.

This CDR3 is CASSESGDGYTF. CDR3 DNA: TGTGCCAGCAGTGAATCCGGTGATGGCTACACCTTC. The chain uses TRBV25-1 and TRBJ1-2; the D is unclear. The CDR3 is made up of 12 amino acids. V dropped 1 base and J dropped 6 bases, with 6 bases sitting between them. Germline loops: CDR1 MGHDK, CDR2 SYGVNS.

This chain uses TRBV12-1 with TRBJ2-5; the listed D gene, TRBD1, was not tested against the DNA. TRBV12-1 is recorded as a pseudogene. The CDR3 loop spans 16 amino acids. Written as DNA, the CDR3 is TGTGCCAGCAGCCTGAAGGACAGGGGGCTTGGTGAGACCCAGTACTTC. The encoded protein is CASSLKDRGLGETQYF.

The chain carries TRBV29-1 and TRBJ2-1; the match to TRBD1 covers 7 bases. This CDR3 is 14 amino acids long. After removal of 8 bases from V and 0 bases from J, the junction contained 7 bases not matched to a gene. Looked up from germline, CDR1 is SQVTM and CDR2 is ANQGSEA. CDR3: CSIYGQASYNEQFF. The DNA for the CDR3 is TGCAGCATCTACGGACAGGCCTCCTACAATGAGCAGTTCTTC.

This chain uses TRBV28 with TRBJ1-5; D gene uncertain. V was cut by 5 bases and J by 5 bases, with 13 bases left in between. CDR3 length: 14 residues. From germline, CDR1 is MDHEN and CDR2 SYDVKM. CDR3 coding DNA: TGTGCCAGCAGTCTTGGGGTCGGGGATCAGCCCCAGCATTTT. Amino acids: CASSLGVGDQPQHF.

This chain uses TRBV7-6 with TRBJ2-3; 8 nucleotides match TRBD2. CDR3 length: 14 residues. The V gene end was trimmed by 5 bases and the J gene end by 7 bases; junction bases not matched to a gene: 8. CDR1 and CDR2 from the germline V gene are SGHVS and FNYEAQ. The CDR3 loop reads CASSQPGLGNTQYF. In DNA form, the CDR3 reads TGTGCCAGCAGCCAGCCGGGACTAGGGAATACGCAGTATTTT.

The chain employs TRBV9 and TRBJ1-1; D unresolved. This CDR3 has 14 amino acids. The V end lost 0 bases, the J end lost 1 base, and 7 bases lay between the germline ends. CDR1 SGDLS and CDR2 YYNGEE come from the germline V gene. CDR3 sequence: CASSVEGRNTEAFF. Here the CDR3 DNA reads TGTGCCAGCAGCGTAGAAGGGAGGAACACTGAAGCTTTCTTT. The complete variable domain, with remaining parts taken from reference TRBV9 and TRBJ1-1, reads DSGVTQTPKHLITATGQRVTLRCSPRSGDLSVYWYQQSLDQGLQFLIQYYNGEERAKGNILERFSAQQFPDLHSELNLSSLELGDSALYFCASSVEGRNTEAFFGQGTRLTVV.

The chain carries TRBV19 and TRBJ2-3; D could derive from TRBD1 or TRBD2 (5 bases each). CDR3 length: 15 amino acids. V was shortened by 1 base and J by 2 bases, with 10 bases between the two germline ends. Germline lookup yields CDR1 LNHDA and CDR2 SQIVND (reference sequence). The DNA for the CDR3 is TGTGCCAGTAGTATAGGGGGGTCCTCCACAGATACGCAGTATTTT. Translating it yields CASSIGGSSTDTQYF.

The chain links TRBV9 to TRBJ2-3, with a possible D match to TRBD1 (5 bases). The CDR3 length is 15 residues. Trimming removed 0 bases from V and 6 bases from J, with 14 bases in between. Germline loops: CDR1 SGDLS, CDR2 YYNGEE. The CDR3 DNA sequence: TGTGCCAGCAGCGTAGCCGACAGCCTAAGCGATACGCAGTATTTT. Translation gives CASSVADSLSDTQYF.

This clone was seen a single time. This sequence joins TRBV6-5 and TRBJ2-3; TRBD2 matches 10 bases. The CDR3 covers 16 residues. Germline V gene data show CDR1 as MNHEY and CDR2 as SVGAGI. V trimming: 2 bases; J trimming: 6 bases; junction bases outside the gene matches: 8. The CDR3 spells CASSYGLAGAADTQYF. CDR3 nucleotides: TGTGCCAGCAGTTACGGGCTAGCGGGGGCGGCGGATACGCAGTATTTT.

V gene TRBV6-1 combines with J gene TRBJ2-7; 7 bases fit TRBD2. The germline V gene encodes CDR1 MNHNS and CDR2 SASEGT. This CDR3 has 11 amino acids. With 10 bases clipped from V and 7 bases from J, the junction kept 7 bases outside the gene matches. The CDR3 here is CATAAGREQYF. The CDR3 DNA reads as TGTGCCACCGCCGCCGGGAGGGAGCAGTACTTC.

This chain joins TRBV9 and TRBJ2-1, with 9 bases fitting TRBD1. The V gene end was trimmed by 3 bases and the J gene end by 7 bases; junction bases not matched to a gene: 8. CDR3 length: 15 amino acids. CDR1 and CDR2 (germline): SGDLS, YYNGEE. The CDR3 bases are TGTGCCAGCAGCGCAACCGGGACAGGGTGGAATGAGCAGTTCTTC. This codes for CASSATGTGWNEQFF.

The gene calls are TRBV5-1 and TRBJ2-7, with a weak D call TRBD2 (8 bases). Germline CDR1 is SGHRS and CDR2 is YFSETQ. Trimming cost V 2 bases and J 3 bases, with 27 bases left between them. CDR3 length: 19 residues. The CDR3 spells CASSFSLNSGGAGVYEQYF. The CDR3 DNA sequence: TGCGCCAGCAGCTTCTCTCTCAATTCAGGGGGAGCGGGAGTCTACGAGCAGTACTTC.

V usage is TRBV19 and J usage is TRBJ2-3, with a possible D match to TRBD1 (5 bases). V was trimmed by 4 bases and J by 0 bases, leaving 8 bases between them. Looked up from germline, CDR1 is LNHDA and CDR2 is SQIVND (reference sequence). This CDR3 is 14 amino acids long. The CDR3 DNA is TGTGCCAGTAGTAGGGGCCTTAGCACAGATACGCAGTATTTT. Its translation is CASSRGLSTDTQYF.

The chain has TRBV15 and TRBJ2-7; D perhaps matches TRBD2 (7 bases). Germline CDR1 is LNHNV and CDR2 is YYDKDF (reference sequence). The V gene lost 1 base and the J gene lost 4 bases, with 11 bases spanning the gap. The CDR3 loop spans 14 amino acids. The CDR3 is CATSRAGGRYEQYF. The CDR3 DNA sequence: TGTGCCACCAGCAGAGCGGGGGGCAGGTACGAGCAGTACTTC.

The rearrangement joins TRBV9 to TRBJ2-5; 9 positions agree with TRBD2. The CDR3 totals 15 residues. The J segment lost 5 bases and the V segment lost 3 bases, leaving 8 bases of the junction unmatched. Looked up from germline, CDR1 is SGDLS and CDR2 is YYNGEE. The CDR3 DNA reads TGTGCCAGCAGCGAGAGCGGGGGGAGTAGTGAGACCCAGTACTTC. This encodes CASSESGGSSETQYF. Drawing the rest from reference TRBV9 and TRBJ2-5, the complete variable domain is DSGVTQTPKHLITATGQRVTLRCSPRSGDLSVYWYQQSLDQGLQFLIQYYNGEERAKGNILERFSAQQFPDLHSELNLSSLELGDSALYFCASSESGGSSETQYFGPGTRLLVL.

This clone was observed once. V and J are TRBV14 and TRBJ2-3; D not resolved. V lost 4 bases, J lost 0 bases, and 11 bases lay in between. The CDR3 has 15 residues. CDR1 and CDR2 from the germline V gene are SGHDN and FVKESK. CDR3 coding DNA: TGTGCCAGCAGCCTTATCACGGCGAGCACAGATACGCAGTATTTT. As protein: CASSLITASTDTQYF.

This chain uses TRBV10-3 with TRBJ2-3, with unresolved D. This CDR3 is built from 14 residues. Germline values: CDR1 ENHRY, CDR2 SYGVKD. Trimming stripped 0 bases from V and 4 bases from J, with 8 bases between. The CDR3 loop reads CAISESADSDTQYF. DNA of the CDR3: TGTGCCATCAGTGAGTCGGCAGACTCAGATACGCAGTATTTT.

The chain uses TRBV27 and TRBJ2-7, with 7 bases identical to TRBD2. The V gene end was trimmed by 5 bases and the J gene end by 6 bases; junction bases not matched to a gene: 7. This CDR3 is built from 13 residues. Germline V gene sequence: CDR1 MNHEY, CDR2 SMNVEV (reference sequence). Here the CDR3 DNA reads TGTGCCAGCAGTCCCCTCCCGGGGGGCGAGCAGTACTTC. Its protein is CASSPLPGGEQYF.

J is TRBJ2-5 and V is TRBV7-9, with 9 bases lining up with TRBD1. The CDR3 has 15 residues. V lost 5 bases and J lost 3; bases outside the gene matches: 7. CDR1 and CDR2 from the germline V gene are SEHNR and FQNEAQ (reference sequence). CDR3 nucleotides: TGTGCCAGCAGCCAACCGGGACAGGGCAAAGAGACCCAGTACTTC. This codes for CASSQPGQGKETQYF.